The 10 T cell receptor beta chains below were found in one sample sequenced in a study of post-analysis software for immune sequencing data. General study findings and limits: Roughly five TRBV segments were significantly more frequent in patients than in controls. TRBV5-6, TRBV5-1 and TRBV20-1 were among these segments.

Their target antigens are unknown. The TCR beta cDNA libraries contained unique molecular identifiers. TCRdb re-analysed the PCR reads in MiXCR, keeping a single row per CDR3 protein. Among 600,000 to 700,000 distinct CDR3 sequences listed, 59% were seen once. The sample comprised blood. These receptors were obtained from a girl aged 2-10 years with multiple sclerosis.

V and J are TRBV5-1 and TRBJ2-2; possible D gene TRBD2, 6 bases. The CDR3 consists of 15 residues. The germline V and J ends were trimmed by 1 base and 5 bases, with 12 bases remaining between them. Germline V gene lookup returns CDR1 SGHRS and CDR2 YFSETQ. DNA of the CDR3: TGCGCCAGCAGCTTGCGGGAGAAAAGGACCGGGGAGCTGTTTTTT. This codes for CASSLREKRTGELFF.

The chain has TRBV9 and TRBJ2-3; D gene uncertain. Trimming stripped 2 bases from V and 0 bases from J, with 10 bases between. In germline, CDR1 is SGDLS, CDR2 YYNGEE. The CDR3 spans 15 residues. CDR3 sequence reads: CASSVDGFSTDTQYF. The CDR3 DNA follows: TGTGCCAGCAGCGTGGATGGGTTCAGCACAGATACGCAGTATTTT.

The chain links TRBV15 to TRBJ1-2; D is uncertain. This CDR3 is built from 14 residues. Per germline, CDR1 LNHNV and CDR2 YYDKDF (reference sequence). Trimming took off 4 bases at V and 3 bases at J, with 12 bases between the two ends. CDR3: CATSKAEGYYGYTF. CDR3 sequence (DNA): TGTGCCACCAGCAAAGCCGAGGGATACTATGGCTACACCTTC.

V usage is TRBV29-1 and J usage is TRBJ1-1; D gene unclear. Per germline, CDR1 SQVTM and CDR2 ANQGSEA. This CDR3 has 13 amino acids. Deletions cut 2 bases from V and 0 bases from J, with 7 bases between. The CDR3 spells CSVERRMNTEAFF. The CDR3 DNA is TGCAGCGTTGAAAGGCGCATGAACACTGAAGCTTTCTTT.

This clonotype was detected once. This chain uses TRBV21-1 with TRBJ2-7; TRBD1, the table's D call, lacks a check against the DNA. TRBV21-1 is annotated as a pseudogene. The CDR3 sequence is 13 residues long. CDR3 sequence (DNA): TGTGCCGGCGGAGAACAGGGAAGGTACGAGCAGTACTTC. Its translation is CAGGEQGRYEQYF.

This rearrangement joins TRBV7-2 to TRBJ2-3; D might be TRBD2 (5 bases). This CDR3 spans 12 amino acids. The germline V gene encodes CDR1 SGHTA and CDR2 FQGNSA. With 7 bases removed from V and 7 bases from J, the gap between germline ends came to 12 bases. CDR3 residues: CASTPGDYTQYF. In DNA, the CDR3 is TGTGCCAGCACCCCCGGGGATTATACGCAGTATTTT.

The CDR3 reads CASSLWFEDEQYF. The DNA of the CDR3 is TGTGCCAGCAGTTTATGGTTCGAGGACGAGCAGTACTTC. The chain recombines TRBV12-3 or TRBV12-4 with TRBJ2-7, with D unresolved. The CDR3 is made up of 13 amino acids. The V gene lost 2 bases and the J gene lost 5 bases, with 10 bases spanning the gap.

V gene TRBV12-3 or TRBV12-4 combines with J gene TRBJ2-1; TRBD1 matches at 11 bases. This CDR3 is built from 16 residues. Trimming took 5 bases from V and 2 from J; bases not matched to a gene: 5. The CDR3: CASSTWTGGAYNEQFF. As DNA, the CDR3 is TGTGCCAGCAGTACCTGGACAGGGGGCGCCTACAATGAGCAGTTCTTC.

This chain links TRBV7-2 with TRBJ2-7; D could derive from TRBD1 or TRBD2 (6 bases each). Germline CDR1 and CDR2: SGHTA and FQGNSA. CDR3 size: 13 residues. Trimming removed 7 bases at V and 3 bases at J, with 13 bases between. The CDR3, as DNA: TGTGCCAGCAAGTCTGGGGGGCACTACGAGCAGTACTTC. Translated, it gives CASKSGGHYEQYF.

To note about this clonotype: An end of the junction does not agree with germline; a read error may underlie this. The chain employs TRBV10-1 and TRBJ1-4; D ambiguous. Germline assignment: CDR1 WNHNN and CDR2 SYGVQD (reference sequence). CDR3 length: 13 residues. The chain's CDR3 is CAQKTGPKEKLFF. The DNA for the CDR3 is TGCGCGCAAAAGACGGGCCCTAAGGAAAAACTGTTTTTT.